This TCR beta chain is drawn from a study of blood T cell repertoires in COVID-19. The wider study: Samples taken during acute and convalescent COVID-19 were collected in the United States, Italy and Spain. T cells, B-cell-depleted T cells, or PBMCs supplied cDNA or gDNA.

Some clones are missing from TCRdb's copy, which holds only in-frame ones; the method was immunoSEQ multiplex PCR. The repertoire holds about 78,000 clones, with 86% as singletons. The sequence was collected from a man aged 50-59 years with active or convalescent COVID-19. Material: peripheral blood.

The CDR3 DNA is TGTGCCAGCAGTTACAGGCAGGGGGCGTGGGAGACCCAGTACTTC. It codes for CASSYRQGAWETQYF. The chain carries TRBV6-5 and TRBJ2-5; 8 bases align to TRBD1. The CDR3 spans 15 residues. After removal of 2 bases from V and 5 bases from J, the junction contained 7 bases not matched to a gene. Germline V lookup: CDR1 MNHEY, CDR2 SVGAGI.